Described below is a single T cell receptor beta chain sequence and its context. Negative isolation was used for CD8+ and CD4+ T cells and FACS enrichment for TEMRA cells. After removal of 7 bases from V and 4 bases from J, the junction contained 12 bases not matched to a gene. The CDR3 spans 15 residues. The germline gives CDR1 SGHVS, CDR2 FQNEAQ. The sample originates from a study of CD8 T cells in Susac syndrome. Reverse transcription of about 0.45 to 1 ug RNA was carried out with random hexamers. An immunoSEQ multiplex PCR amplified TCR beta CDR3 over 54 Vbeta and 13 Jbeta. TCRdb re-called the immunoSEQ multiplex PCR reads with MiXCR, one entry per CDR3 protein. The table has tens of thousands of distinct CDR3 sequences, around 94% seen once; the top ten hold about 0.52%.

This TCR came from a human donor with Susac syndrome. This chain links TRBV7-8 with TRBJ2-7, with 8 bases fitting TRBD2. The specimen sequenced was CD8+ T cells from PBMCs. CDR3 nucleotide sequence: TGTGCCAGCAAGTTTGACGGCGGGGGGCCATACGAGCAGTACTTC. Its protein product is CASKFDGGGPYEQYF.